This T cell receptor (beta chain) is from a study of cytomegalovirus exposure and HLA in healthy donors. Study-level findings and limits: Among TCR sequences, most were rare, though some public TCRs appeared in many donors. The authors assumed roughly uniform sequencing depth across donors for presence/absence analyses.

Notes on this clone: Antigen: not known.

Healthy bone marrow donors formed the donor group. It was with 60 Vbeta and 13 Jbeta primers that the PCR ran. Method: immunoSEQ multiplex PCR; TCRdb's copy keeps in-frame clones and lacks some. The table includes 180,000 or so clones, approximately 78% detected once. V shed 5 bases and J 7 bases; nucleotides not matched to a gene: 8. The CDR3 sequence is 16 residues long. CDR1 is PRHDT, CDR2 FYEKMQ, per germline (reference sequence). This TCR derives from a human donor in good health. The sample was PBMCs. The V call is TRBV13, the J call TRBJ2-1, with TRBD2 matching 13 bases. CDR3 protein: CASSTSGLAGLNEQFF. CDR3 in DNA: TGTGCCAGCAGCACCTCGGGACTAGCGGGGTTAAATGAGCAGTTCTTC.